This T cell receptor beta chain was sequenced during a study of shared clonotypes between healthy human individuals. The CDR3 has 17 residues. CDR1 LGHNT and CDR2 FRNRAP come from the germline V gene. The V segment lost 9 bases and the J segment 0 bases; nucleotides outside the gene matches: 12. In replicate PCRs of sorted subsets, approximately 190 ng DNA, about 29,000 T cell genomes, was used. The assay was immunoSEQ multiplex PCR, and TCRdb's table has in-frame clones only and misses some. The repertoire holds about 660,000 clones, with about 74% as singletons. Among the donors, all were Caucasian adults who lived in Nashville, Tennessee.

The material sequenced was memory CD4+ T cells sorted from blood. Subset specified: CD45RA-negative fraction. The clonotype was recovered from a woman in her twenties or thirties in good health. This sequence joins TRBV12-5 and TRBJ2-3; 10 bases agree with TRBD2. CDR3 nucleotide sequence: TGTGCTAGCTCTAGCGGGAGTCGAACCCCTAGCACAGATACGCAGTATTTT. This gives the protein CASSSGSRTPSTDTQYF.